This passage covers 24 T cell receptor beta chains from one sample sequenced in a study of blood T cell repertoires in COVID-19. Profiling relied on immunoSEQ multiplex PCR, and the TCRdb table lists in-frame clones only, not all of them. This table holds under 65,000 clones, about 90% found once. Sequencing input: peripheral blood. These receptors all stem from a woman of 80 years or more with COVID-19, enrolled during active disease.

The V call is TRBV27, the J call TRBJ1-6; unclear D gene. Germline V CDR1 and CDR2: MNHEY, SMNVEV (reference sequence). V was trimmed by 0 bases and J by 12 bases, leaving 6 bases between them. This CDR3 is built from 12 residues. CDR3 region: CASSLSGRPLHF. In nucleotides, the CDR3 is TGTGCCAGCAGTTTATCCGGGAGACCCCTCCACTTT.

The chain has TRBV18 and TRBJ1-3; 7 nucleotides line up with TRBD1. This CDR3 is 15 amino acids long. Germline loops: CDR1 KGHSH, CDR2 LQKENI. The ends lost 3 bases at V and 2 bases at J; junction bases unmatched: 4. The DNA for the CDR3 is TGTGCCAGCTCACCTCCGACAGGGCCTGGAAACACCATATATTTT. Its translation: CASSPPTGPGNTIYF.

The chain employs TRBV28 and TRBJ1-2; weak D call: TRBD1 (5 bases). Germline CDR1 reads MDHEN; CDR2 reads SYDVKM. V gave up 7 bases and J gave up 6 bases, with 12 bases separating them. CDR3 size: 12 residues. DNA for the CDR3: TGTGCCAGCAACCTTGTAGGGGATGGCTACACCTTC. As protein: CASNLVGDGYTF.

This CDR3 is CASSPRDREWIADTQYF. In DNA form, the CDR3 reads TGTGCCAGCAGCCCGCGGGACAGGGAATGGATAGCAGATACGCAGTATTTT. The rearrangement joins TRBV9 to TRBJ2-3; 9 nucleotides agree with TRBD1. This CDR3 comprises 17 residues. Germline loops: CDR1 SGDLS, CDR2 YYNGEE. Unmatched junction bases numbered 13, after V lost 4 bases and J lost 4 bases.

This rearrangement joins TRBV19 to TRBJ2-2; D possibly corresponds to TRBD1 (6 bases). The CDR3 is 16 amino acids. V was trimmed by 6 bases and J by 3 bases, leaving 17 bases between them. Germline CDR1 reads LNHDA; CDR2 reads SQIVND (reference sequence). CDR3 DNA: TGTGCCAGTAGACCCTCCAACAGGGCAGACACCGGGGAGCTGTTTTTT. Encoded protein: CASRPSNRADTGELFF.

The rearrangement links TRBV11-2 to TRBJ1-1, with 11 bases lining up with TRBD1. CDR3 length: 18 residues. CDR1 and CDR2 (germline): SGHAT, FQNNGV. V gave up 5 bases and J gave up 6 bases; unmatched junction bases: 17. The CDR3 is CASSKWTGGLVLPSEAFF. In DNA form, the CDR3 reads TGTGCCAGCAGCAAGTGGACAGGGGGCTTGGTTCTGCCCTCTGAAGCTTTCTTT.

The chain links TRBV7-2 to TRBJ2-7; D may be TRBD2 (6 bases). The V gene's germline CDR1 is SGHTA and CDR2 FQGNSA. The CDR3 loop spans 16 amino acids. The V gene lost 5 bases and the J gene lost 3 bases, with 20 bases spanning the gap. The CDR3 protein is CASSPAGGRAFYEQYF. CDR3 DNA sequence: TGTGCCAGCAGCCCAGCCGGGGGACGGGCGTTCTACGAGCAGTACTTC.

This clone is a singleton in its sample. This chain connects TRBV2 to TRBJ1-2, with 10 bases matching TRBD1. Germline V CDR1 and CDR2: SNHLY, FYNNEI. Losses at the gene ends were 6 bases for V and 5 bases for J; bases not matched to a gene: 9. The CDR3 sequence is 15 residues long. Written as DNA, the CDR3 is TGTGCCAGCAGCCTCTTGGGACAGGGGATTTATGGCTACACCTTC. It codes for CASSLLGQGIYGYTF. The full variable domain, in which reference TRBV2 and TRBJ1-2 provide the parts outside the CDR3, is EPEVTQTPSHQVTQMGQEVILRCVPISNHLYFYWYRQILGQKVEFLVSFYNNEISEKSEIFDDQFSVERPDGSNFTLKIRSTKLEDSAMYFCASSLLGQGIYGYTFGSGTRLTVV.

This rearrangement joins TRBV2 to TRBJ1-6; D is unclear. Germline CDR1 SNHLY, CDR2 FYNNEI. This CDR3 has 13 amino acids. Trimming removed 4 bases at V and 9 bases at J, with 10 bases between. CDR3: CASSAGLSSPLHF. CDR3 bases: TGTGCCAGCAGTGCCGGGTTGAGTTCACCCCTCCACTTT.

The genes are TRBV5-4 and TRBJ1-2, with D unclear. Germline V lookup: CDR1 SGHNT, CDR2 YYREEE (reference sequence). CDR3 size: 15 residues. The V gene lost 5 bases and the J gene lost 2 bases, with 16 bases spanning the gap. This CDR3 is CASSPQMGSNYGYTF. In DNA, the CDR3 is TGTGCCAGCAGTCCCCAAATGGGGAGCAACTATGGCTACACCTTC. The full variable domain, rest sourced from reference TRBV5-4 and TRBJ1-2, is ETGVTQSPTHLIKTRGQQVTLRCSSQSGHNTVSWYQQALGQGPQFIFQYYREEENGRGNFPPRFSGLQFPNYSSELNVNALELDDSALYLCASSPQMGSNYGYTFGSGTRLTVV.

The rearrangement links TRBV12-3 or TRBV12-4 to TRBJ2-5; D is perhaps TRBD2 (6 bases). V lost 7 bases and J 7 bases, leaving 16 bases between the germline ends. The CDR3 extends over 13 amino acids. CDR3 coding DNA: TGTGCCAGCAACTTGGAGGGGCGGGGGACCCAGTACTTC. Its protein is CASNLEGRGTQYF.

The rearrangement links TRBV7-2 to TRBJ1-3; no clear D gene. CDR3 length: 12 residues. The V gene lost 5 bases and the J gene lost 1 base, with 3 bases spanning the gap. Germline values: CDR1 SGHTA, CDR2 FQGNSA. The CDR3 loop reads CASSPSGNTIYF. DNA of the CDR3: TGTGCCAGCAGCCCATCTGGAAACACCATATATTTT.

This clone was seen only a few times. The rearrangement uses TRBV6-5 and TRBJ1-2; weak D call: TRBD1 (6 bases). CDR3 size: 13 residues. CDR1 MNHEY and CDR2 SVGAGI come from the germline V gene. Trimming stripped 10 bases from V and 2 bases from J, with 14 bases between. Here the CDR3 reads CAIADSPNYGYTF. The CDR3 nucleotides are TGTGCCATCGCGGACAGTCCCAACTATGGCTACACCTTC.

Ten or more counts support this clone. The rearrangement links TRBV30 to TRBJ1-2; 7 nucleotides agree with TRBD1. This CDR3 contains 13 residues. Germline CDR1 reads GTSNPN; CDR2 reads SVGIG (reference sequence). J lost 4 bases, V lost 1 base, and 3 bases had no gene match. This CDR3 is CAWSATGAYGYTF. DNA of the CDR3: TGTGCCTGGAGTGCTACAGGGGCCTATGGCTACACCTTC.

The rearrangement uses TRBV10-2 and TRBJ1-2, with D hard to call. The CDR3 is made up of 13 amino acids. V lost 2 bases and J 2 bases, leaving 6 bases between the germline ends. Germline lookup yields CDR1 WSHSY and CDR2 SAAADI. The CDR3 loop is CASSETGNYGYTF. The CDR3 region has the DNA TGCGCCAGCAGTGAGACGGGAAACTATGGCTACACCTTC.

V usage is TRBV19 and J usage is TRBJ1-1; D gene uncertain. Germline V gene sequence: CDR1 LNHDA, CDR2 SQIVND (reference sequence). V dropped 6 bases and J dropped 1 base, with 15 bases sitting between them. The CDR3 loop spans 15 amino acids. The CDR3 is CASSPRTTGNTEAFF. DNA of the CDR3: TGTGCCAGTAGCCCTAGAACGACCGGGAACACTGAAGCTTTCTTT.

CDR3 residues: CASSDGSPLHF. CDR3 bases: TGTGCCAGCAGCGACGGGTCACCCCTCCACTTT. The rearrangement joins TRBV3-1 (or the pseudogene TRBV3-2) to TRBJ1-6, with D unclear. The germline V gene has CDR1 LGHDT and CDR2 YNNKEL (reference sequence). CDR3 length equals 11 residues. V was cut by 5 bases and J by 10 bases, with 6 bases left in between.

The V gene is TRBV6-2 or TRBV6-3, the J gene TRBJ2-2; 10 nucleotides agree with TRBD1. The CDR3 has 16 amino acids. V gave up 5 bases and J gave up 6 bases; unmatched junction bases: 9. Germline V lookup: CDR1 MNHEY, CDR2 SVGEGT. The CDR3 protein is CASSKRTGGGPGELFF. The CDR3 region has the DNA TGTGCCAGCAGTAAACGGACAGGGGGGGGTCCCGGGGAGCTGTTTTTT.

This clone has just a few counts. The chain carries TRBV6-1 and TRBJ2-3; 9 bases are a match to TRBD2. V lost 3 bases, J lost 0 bases, and 1 base stayed unmatched. The length of the CDR3 is 15 residues. Germline lookup yields CDR1 MNHNS and CDR2 SASEGT. CDR3 sequence (DNA): TGTGCCAGCAGTGATCTAGCGGGGAGCACAGATACGCAGTATTTT. It yields the protein CASSDLAGSTDTQYF.

This chain connects TRBV6-5 to TRBJ2-3; tentatively, D is TRBD2 (6 bases). The V end was cut by 6 bases, the J end by 6 bases, with 13 bases between. Per the germline V gene, CDR1 is MNHEY and CDR2 is SVGAGI. The CDR3 has 13 amino acids. The CDR3 reads CASRGSGGDTQYF. The CDR3 DNA reads as TGTGCCAGCAGAGGTTCCGGAGGGGATACGCAGTATTTT.

V and J are TRBV5-4 and TRBJ2-7; 10 bases match TRBD1. Germline CDR1 SGHNT, CDR2 YYREEE (reference sequence). The CDR3 loop spans 15 amino acids. Losses at the gene ends were 3 bases for V and 6 bases for J; bases not matched to a gene: 9. CDR3 bases: TGTGCCAGCAGCTCAAGTCCCGGGACAGGGGCCGAGCAGTACTTC. This translates into CASSSSPGTGAEQYF.

The gene calls are TRBV2 and TRBJ2-2; TRBD2 aligns across 7 bases. Losses at the gene ends were 3 bases for V and 6 bases for J; bases not matched to a gene: 1. The CDR3 contains 13 residues. Germline CDR1 reads SNHLY; CDR2 reads FYNNEI. The DNA for the CDR3 is TGTGCCAGCAGTGAGGGGGGGGCCGGGGAGCTGTTTTTT. Protein sequence: CASSEGGAGELFF.

The rearrangement links TRBV2 to TRBJ1-5; 7 positions agree with TRBD1. The J segment lost 15 bases and the V segment lost 8 bases, leaving 19 bases of the junction unmatched. CDR3 length equals 14 residues. CDR1 is SNHLY and CDR2 is FYNNEI in the germline V gene. In DNA form, the CDR3 reads TGTGCCAGCGGAGGGGGCGCCGGGCGCGAAAGGGTGCATTTT. As protein: CASGGGAGRERVHF.

The chain joins TRBV3-1 (or the pseudogene TRBV3-2) to TRBJ1-6, with TRBD1 matching 8 bases. Germline V gives CDR1 LGHDT, CDR2 YNNKEL (reference sequence). CDR3 length: 18 residues. The ends lost 4 bases at V and 0 bases at J; junction bases unmatched: 8. The CDR3 reads CASSLGQALSSYNSPLHF. The CDR3 coding sequence is TGTGCCAGCAGCCTGGGACAGGCATTGAGCTCCTATAATTCACCCCTCCACTTT.